The T cell receptor beta chain described here comes from a study of blood T cells in healthy people across ages. A note on this clonotype: Its specificity is unknown.

Study outcomes and limitations: Donor CMV infection status was unknown, possibly confounding age-related changes in expanded clonotypes. Correlation between TCR beta diversity and naive T cell percentage was strong.

A second PCR of 7 to 11 cycles used a sample-barcoded 5' primer and a J-beta primer mix. With 12 random nucleotides, a template-switch adaptor tagged each individual cDNA molecule. TCRdb called the 5' RACE reads again in MiXCR, with one record for every CDR3 protein. This sample has some 550,000 distinct CDR3 sequences, with 40% to 50% found just once. V lost 5 bases to trimming and J lost 2 bases, with 11 bases between them. The CDR3 has 14 residues. Germline V CDR1 and CDR2: SGHTA, FQGTGA. The chain has TRBV7-3 and TRBJ2-3, with a possible D match to TRBD2 (5 bases). The sequencing sample was made of blood. The TCR comes from a man older than 75 in good health. The CDR3 reads CASSPLTNTDTQYF. CDR3 bases: TGTGCCAGCAGCCCCCTGACTAACACAGATACGCAGTATTTT. The variable domain in full, with the rest retrieved from reference TRBV7-3 and TRBJ2-3, is GAGVSQTPSNKVTEKGKYVELRCDPISGHTALYWYRQSLGQGPEFLIYFQGTGAADDSGLPNDRFFAVRPEGSVSTLKIQRTERGDSAVYLCASSPLTNTDTQYFGPGTRLTVL.